A single sample gave rise to the 15 T cell receptor beta chains below, sequenced in a study of blood T cell repertoires in COVID-19. Sequenced by immunoSEQ multiplex PCR; TCRdb stores in-frame clones only, minus some. The data hold roughly 250,000 clones, with roughly 90% observed a single time. Sequenced: peripheral blood. The receptor source for this set is a woman aged 30 to 39 with acute or convalescent COVID-19.

The genes are TRBV18 and TRBJ2-3; 10 bases map to TRBD2. V lost 2 bases and J lost 1; bases outside the gene matches: 3. This CDR3 is 16 amino acids long. The germline gives CDR1 KGHSH, CDR2 LQKENI. The CDR3 sequence is CASSPILAGGTDTQYF. The CDR3 nucleotides are TGTGCCAGCTCACCAATTCTAGCGGGGGGCACAGATACGCAGTATTTT.

The chain uses TRBV19 and TRBJ1-5; 8 nucleotides agree with TRBD1. CDR1 is LNHDA, CDR2 SQIVND, per germline (reference sequence). Unmatched junction bases numbered 11, after V lost 7 bases and J lost 0 bases. The CDR3 has 17 residues. Here the CDR3 DNA reads TGTGCCAGTACCCGACGTCCGGGACAGGATAGCAATCAGCCCCAGCATTTT. Translated, it gives CASTRRPGQDSNQPQHF.

Of note for this clone: This CDR3 is also generated by other DNA sequences in the sample. CDR3 protein: CASSPAGGTDTQYF. The CDR3 DNA reads TGCGCCAGCAGCCCGGCGGGGGGCACAGATACGCAGTATTTT. The V call is TRBV5-1, the J call TRBJ2-3; 7 nucleotides align to TRBD2. This CDR3 region has 14 residues. Germline V gene data show CDR1 as SGHRS and CDR2 as YFSETQ. With V trimmed by 4 bases and J by 1 base, 3 bases remained unmatched.

This clone was counted many times. The J gene is TRBJ2-1, the V gene TRBV24-1; D is possibly TRBD1 (6 bases). CDR3 size: 15 residues. Trimming removed 12 bases from V and 2 bases from J, with 19 bases in between. CDR1 is KGHDR and CDR2 is SFDVKD in the germline V gene. As DNA, the CDR3 is TGTGCCCCTCCACGGCCAGGGGCCACCTACAATGAGCAGTTCTTC. This encodes CAPPRPGATYNEQFF.

The chain is built from TRBV2 and TRBJ2-7; 9 nucleotides line up with TRBD1. This CDR3 has 13 amino acids. The junction had 6 bases not matched to a gene; V was cut back by 5 bases and J by 7 bases. Germline V lookup: CDR1 SNHLY, CDR2 FYNNEI. CDR3 region: CASSWDRAKEQYF. The CDR3 DNA reads as TGTGCCAGCAGTTGGGACAGGGCGAAAGAGCAGTACTTC.

The rearrangement links TRBV19 to TRBJ2-7, with 9 bases that match TRBD1. This CDR3 has 15 amino acids. Trimming cost V 7 bases and J 0 bases; bases outside gene matches: 7. The germline gives CDR1 LNHDA, CDR2 SQIVND (reference sequence). The CDR3 spells CASKWGTGISYEQYF. The CDR3, as DNA: TGTGCCAGTAAATGGGGGACAGGGATCTCCTACGAGCAGTACTTC.

The chain uses TRBV7-2 and TRBJ2-7; 11 positions match TRBD1. Germline V gene lookup returns CDR1 SGHTA and CDR2 FQGNSA. V shed 4 bases, J shed 12 bases, and the junction held 14 bases outside the gene matches. CDR3 length: 15 residues. The CDR3 is CASSSPGQGVFESYF. The CDR3 DNA is TGTGCCAGCAGCTCTCCGGGACAGGGGGTTTTTGAGTCGTACTTC.

The V gene is TRBV11-3, the J gene TRBJ2-1; TRBD2 agrees at 7 bases. The CDR3 is 15 residues long. Losses at the gene ends were 1 base for V and 9 bases for J; bases not matched to a gene: 9. Germline V gene data show CDR1 as SGHNT and CDR2 as YENEEA. CDR3 protein: CASSLVGGSVAEQFF. DNA of the CDR3: TGTGCCAGCAGCTTAGTTGGCGGGAGCGTTGCTGAGCAGTTCTTC.

This chain uses TRBV9 with TRBJ1-1; D possibly corresponds to TRBD1 (6 bases). Trimming took 0 bases from V and 1 from J, leaving 10 bases between them. Germline V gene data show CDR1 as SGDLS and CDR2 as YYNGEE. This CDR3 is built from 15 residues. The CDR3 spells CASSVGTGKNTEAFF. CDR3 DNA: TGTGCCAGCAGCGTAGGAACAGGGAAGAACACTGAAGCTTTCTTT.

The CDR3 here is CASSPNNEKLFF. CDR3 coding DNA: TGTGCCAGCTCACCTAATAATGAAAAACTGTTTTTT. This chain joins TRBV18 and TRBJ1-4, with D hard to call. The CDR3 runs 12 residues. Looked up from germline, CDR1 is KGHSH and CDR2 is LQKENI. V dropped 3 bases and J dropped 4 bases, with 3 bases sitting between them.

The chain couples TRBV9 to TRBJ1-3; D is perhaps TRBD1 (5 bases). This CDR3 has 14 residues. From germline, CDR1 is SGDLS and CDR2 YYNGEE. V was trimmed by 4 bases and J by 3 bases, leaving 11 bases between them. CDR3 sequence (DNA): TGTGCCAGCAGCCTGGGGGGGTTTGGAAACACCATATATTTT. Translation gives CASSLGGFGNTIYF.

This chain connects TRBV6-6 to TRBJ2-1; 7 bases match TRBD1. After removal of 6 bases from V and 8 bases from J, the junction contained 4 bases not matched to a gene. The CDR3 is 12 amino acids. Germline lookup yields CDR1 MNHNY and CDR2 SVGAGI (reference sequence). As DNA, the CDR3 is TGTGCCAGCAGCGGGGACAGCGATGAGCAGTTCTTC. It encodes CASSGDSDEQFF.

V gene TRBV6-1 combines with J gene TRBJ1-2; D perhaps matches TRBD1 (5 bases). Germline V CDR1 and CDR2: MNHNS, SASEGT. V gave up 3 bases and J gave up 8 bases, with 22 bases separating them. This CDR3 has 16 residues. CDR3 loop: CASSDYLGGVVWGYTF. In DNA, the CDR3 is TGTGCCAGCAGTGATTATCTGGGGGGAGTTGTGTGGGGCTACACCTTC.

The chain's CDR3 is CASSSSGASYEQYF. CDR3 DNA: TGTGCCAGTAGTAGTAGCGGAGCCAGCTACGAGCAGTACTTC. The chain has TRBV19 and TRBJ2-7, with D maybe TRBD2 (6 bases). Per germline, CDR1 LNHDA and CDR2 SQIVND (reference sequence). This CDR3 has 14 amino acids. The V end was cut by 4 bases, the J end by 3 bases, with 13 bases between.

The chain carries TRBV15 and TRBJ1-4; D not certain. Germline V gene lookup returns CDR1 LNHNV and CDR2 YYDKDF (reference sequence). V gave up 1 base and J gave up 4 bases, with 10 bases separating them. This CDR3 contains 15 residues. This chain's CDR3 is CATSRVGLINEKLFF. DNA for the CDR3: TGTGCCACCAGCAGAGTAGGACTGATTAATGAAAAACTGTTTTTT.